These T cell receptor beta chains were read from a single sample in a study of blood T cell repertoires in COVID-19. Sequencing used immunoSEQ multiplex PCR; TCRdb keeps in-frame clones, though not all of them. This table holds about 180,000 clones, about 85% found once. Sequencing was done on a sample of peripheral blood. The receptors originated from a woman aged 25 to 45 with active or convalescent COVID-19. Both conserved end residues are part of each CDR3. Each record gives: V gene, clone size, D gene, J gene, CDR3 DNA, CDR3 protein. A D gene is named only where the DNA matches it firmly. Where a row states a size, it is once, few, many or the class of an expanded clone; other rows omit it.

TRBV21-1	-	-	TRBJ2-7	TGTGCCAGCAGCAAAGCAGAGGGTAGCGGGAGGGCCACGTACGAGCAGTACTTC	CASSKAEGSGRATYEQYF
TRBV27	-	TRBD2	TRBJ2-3	TGTGCCAGCAGTTCGGTGGCGCTAGCGGGAGTACCAGATACGCAGTATTTT	CASSSVALAGVPDTQYF
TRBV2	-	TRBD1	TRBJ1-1	TGTGCCAGCATGAGGGACAGATTGAACACTGAAGCTTTCTTT	CASMRDRLNTEAFF
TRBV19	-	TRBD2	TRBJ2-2	TGTGCCAGTAGTTTGACTAGCGGGAGGGCGAACACCGGGGAGCTGTTTTTT	CASSLTSGRANTGELFF
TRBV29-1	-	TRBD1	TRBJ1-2	TGCAGCGTGGGGATTGGGGACAGCTTTAACTATGGCTACACCTTC	CSVGIGDSFNYGYTF
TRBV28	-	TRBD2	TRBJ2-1	TGTGCCAGCAGTCCGCATTATTCGACTAGCGGGTACAATGAGCAGTTCTTC	CASSPHYSTSGYNEQFF
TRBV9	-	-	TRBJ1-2	TGTGCCAGCAGCCCCCAATCTCGGGGAGCTAACTATGGCTACACCTTC	CASSPQSRGANYGYTF
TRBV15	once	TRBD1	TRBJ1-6	TGTGCCACCAGAGCGCAGGGGGCAAGTTGGGGTAATTCACCCCTCCACTTT	CATRAQGASWGNSPLHF
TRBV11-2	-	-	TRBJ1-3	TGTGCCAGCAGCTTAGGAGGAGGGGCGGGTGGAAACACCATATATTTT	CASSLGGGAGGNTIYF
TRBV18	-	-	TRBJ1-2	TGTGCCAGCTCTGAGGCAAACTATGGCTACACCTTC	CASSEANYGYTF
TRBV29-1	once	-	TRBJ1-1	TGCAGCGTTGAGGTACAGGTCAACACTGAAGCTTTCTTT	CSVEVQVNTEAFF
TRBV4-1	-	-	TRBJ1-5	TGCGCCAGCAGCCATCCCGAGGAAGGGGATCAGCCCCAGCATTTT	CASSHPEEGDQPQHF
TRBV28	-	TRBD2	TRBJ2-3	TGTGCCAGCGGAACTGGGACTAGCGGGGTCCTCACAGATACGCAGTATTTT	CASGTGTSGVLTDTQYF
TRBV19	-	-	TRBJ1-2	TGTGCCAGTAGTTTGACGGACAGTCCTATTGGCTACACCTTC	CASSLTDSPIGYTF
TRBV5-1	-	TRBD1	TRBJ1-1	TGCGCCAGCAGCTTCCAGGGGGGCACTGAAGCTTTCTTT	CASSFQGGTEAFF
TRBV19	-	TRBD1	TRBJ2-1	TGTGCCAGTAGTACCCATGACAGGGCTCGTGAGCAGTTCTTC	CASSTHDRAREQFF
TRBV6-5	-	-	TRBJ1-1	TGTGCCAGCAGTTGGGCCGCGGGGCCGGGTACTGAAGCTTTCTTT	CASSWAAGPGTEAFF
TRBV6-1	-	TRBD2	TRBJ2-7	TGTGCCAGCAGTGAAAGGACTAGCGGGGGCTACGAGCAGTACTTC	CASSERTSGGYEQYF
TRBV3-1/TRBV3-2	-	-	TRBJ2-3	TGTGCCAGCAGCCGAGGCAGGGGAGGGGCAGATACGCAGTATTTT	CASSRGRGGADTQYF
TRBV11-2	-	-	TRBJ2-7	TGTGCCAGCAGCTCCGCTCCGGGGGGCAAGGGCTACGAGCAGTACTTC	CASSSAPGGKGYEQYF
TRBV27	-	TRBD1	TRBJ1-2	TGTGCCAGCAGTTTAGTTCGACAGGGGAATTTCGCATACACCTTC	CASSLVRQGNFAYTF
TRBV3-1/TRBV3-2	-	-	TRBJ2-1	TGTGCCAGCAGCCAAGGAGTCCACAGGGACAATGAGCAGTTCTTC	CASSQGVHRDNEQFF
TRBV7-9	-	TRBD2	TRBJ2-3	TGTGCCAGCAGCTCGCGAATTTCGACTAGCGGGGGGCTCCAGGGTACGCAGTATTTT	CASSSRISTSGGLQGTQYF
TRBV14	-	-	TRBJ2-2	TGTGCCAGCAGCCATTGGAGGGACACCGGGGAGCTGTTTTTT	CASSHWRDTGELFF
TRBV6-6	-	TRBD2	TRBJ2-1	TGTGCCAGCAGTTTACCGGGAGGGCCGGGGGAGCAGTTCTTC	CASSLPGGPGEQFF
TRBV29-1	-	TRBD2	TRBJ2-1	TGCAGCGTTGAAGGGGCGGAGACTAGCGGCCTTTACAATGAGCAGTTCTTC	CSVEGAETSGLYNEQFF
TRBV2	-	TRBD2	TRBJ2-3	TGTGCCAGCAGTGAGGCGCCTAGCGGGAGTTCAGATACGCAGTATTTT	CASSEAPSGSSDTQYF
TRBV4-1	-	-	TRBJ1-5	TGCGCCAGCAGCCAAGTTGGGCAACAGGGAAAGCAGCCCCAGCATTTT	CASSQVGQQGKQPQHF
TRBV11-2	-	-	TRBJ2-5	TGTGCCAGCAGCTTAGTGGCTAGCGAGTTTGGAGAGACCCAGTACTTC	CASSLVASEFGETQYF
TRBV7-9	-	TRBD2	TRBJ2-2	TGTGCCAGCAGCTTTCCCCCTAGCGGGAACACCGGGGAGCTGTTTTTT	CASSFPPSGNTGELFF
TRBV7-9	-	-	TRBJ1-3	TGTGCCAGCAGCCCCCGGAGCGGCTCTGGAAACACCATATATTTT	CASSPRSGSGNTIYF
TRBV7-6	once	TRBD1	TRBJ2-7	TGTGCCAGCAGCTTACTGGGACAGGAACACCTCTCCTACGAGCAGTACTTC	CASSLLGQEHLSYEQYF
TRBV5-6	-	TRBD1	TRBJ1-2	TGTGCCAGCAGGGGGGACAGGCAGAACTATGGCTACACCTTC	CASRGDRQNYGYTF
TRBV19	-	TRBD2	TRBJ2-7	TGTGCCAGTAGTATCCCGCTAGCGGGGACCTACGAGCAGTACTTC	CASSIPLAGTYEQYF
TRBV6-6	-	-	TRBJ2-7	TGTGCCAGCAGTTACCGTCCGCAGAGGACTGGCGACGAGCAGTACTTC	CASSYRPQRTGDEQYF
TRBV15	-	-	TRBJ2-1	TGTGCCACCAGCATACCGAGCCACGAGCAGTTCTTC	CATSIPSHEQFF
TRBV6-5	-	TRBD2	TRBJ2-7	TGTGCCAGCAGCCTAGCGGATTACTACGAGCAGTACTTC	CASSLADYYEQYF
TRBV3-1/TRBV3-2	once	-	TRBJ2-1	TGTGCCAGCAGCCAAGTCATCAATGAGCAGTTCTTC	CASSQVINEQFF
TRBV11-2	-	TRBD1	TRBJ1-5	TGTGCCAGCAGCCGGGGAACGGGACAGGGCAATCAGCCCCAGCATTTT	CASSRGTGQGNQPQHF
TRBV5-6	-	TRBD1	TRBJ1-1	TGTGCCAGCAGCCCCGGGACAGGTCTCCCCACTGAAGCTTTCTTT	CASSPGTGLPTEAFF
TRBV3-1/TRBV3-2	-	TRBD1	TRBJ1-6	TGTGCCAGCAGCCAAAGCCCAGTCGGGACAGGCTTGGGACCCCTCCACTTT	CASSQSPVGTGLGPLHF
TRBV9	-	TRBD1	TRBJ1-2	TGTGCCAGCGACCCAGACGGGACAGGGGTATATGGCTACACCTTC	CASDPDGTGVYGYTF
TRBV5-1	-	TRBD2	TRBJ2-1	TGCGCCAGCAGCTTACCTAGCGGGGGGGCAAATGAGCAGTTCTTC	CASSLPSGGANEQFF
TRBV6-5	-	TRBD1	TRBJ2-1	TGTGCCAGCCGACAGGGCGGGTACAATGAGCAGTTCTTC	CASRQGGYNEQFF
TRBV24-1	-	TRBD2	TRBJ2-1	TGTGCCACCAGCACCGGGAGGTCTCCCTACAATGAGCAGTTCTTC	CATSTGRSPYNEQFF
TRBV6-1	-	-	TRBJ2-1	TGTGCCAGCAGTGAAGGAGGCGAGTTCAATGAGCAGTTCTTC	CASSEGGEFNEQFF